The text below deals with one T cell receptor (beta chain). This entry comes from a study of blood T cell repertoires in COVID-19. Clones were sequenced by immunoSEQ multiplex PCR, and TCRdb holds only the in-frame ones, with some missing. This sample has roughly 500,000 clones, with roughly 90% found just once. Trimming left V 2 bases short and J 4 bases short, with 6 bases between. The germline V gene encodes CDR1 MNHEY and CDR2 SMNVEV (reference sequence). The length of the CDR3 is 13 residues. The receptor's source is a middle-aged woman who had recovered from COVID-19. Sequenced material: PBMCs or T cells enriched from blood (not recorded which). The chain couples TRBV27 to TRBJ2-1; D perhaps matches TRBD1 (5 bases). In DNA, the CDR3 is TGTGCCAGCAGTTTAGACAGATACAATGAGCAGTTCTTC. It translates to CASSLDRYNEQFF.